These 27 T cell receptor beta chains came from one sample sequenced in a study of CD8 T cells in Susac syndrome. Random hexamers were used to reverse transcribe roughly 0.45 to 1 ug of RNA. TCRdb independently ran MiXCR on the immunoSEQ multiplex PCR reads; one entry per CDR3 protein. Of around 170,000 distinct CDR3 sequences listed, 94% were seen once; the top ten hold around 0.11%. The sequenced sample was CD4+ T cells from PBMCs. The receptor set was obtained from a human donor with Susac syndrome.

In this sample, this clonotype turned up once. The rearrangement uses TRBV29-1 and TRBJ2-7, with D unresolved. Trimming took 6 bases from V and 0 from J, leaving 9 bases between them. CDR1 is SQVTM, CDR2 ANQGSEA, per germline. The CDR3 has 12 amino acids. CDR3: CSVSSTSYEQYF. The CDR3 DNA is TGCAGCGTAAGCAGTACCTCCTACGAGCAGTACTTC.

This chain connects TRBV20-1 to TRBJ2-5, with 8 nucleotides matching TRBD1. The J segment lost 3 bases and the V segment lost 3 bases, leaving 9 bases of the junction unmatched. Germline-derived CDR1 and CDR2 are DFQATT and SNEGSKA (reference sequence). This CDR3 has 15 amino acids. CDR3 sequence reads: CSAREGQGGEETQYF. DNA of the CDR3: TGCAGTGCTAGGGAAGGACAGGGTGGGGAAGAGACCCAGTACTTC.

The table lists this clonotype with a count of one. CDR3 nucleotide sequence: TGTGCCATCAGTGAGTCGGGGGAACATGGCTACACCTTC. Translating it yields CAISESGEHGYTF. The gene calls are TRBV10-3 and TRBJ1-2; possibly TRBD1 for D (5 bases). The CDR3 covers 13 residues. The V gene's germline CDR1 is ENHRY and CDR2 SYGVKD. Trimming left V 0 bases short and J 6 bases short, with 8 bases between.

The chain recombines TRBV5-5 with TRBJ2-3, with TRBD2 as a possible D gene (5 bases). Trimming removed 3 bases from V and 5 bases from J, with 31 bases in between. This CDR3 is built from 20 residues. Per the germline V gene, CDR1 is SGHKS and CDR2 is YYEKEE (reference sequence). The CDR3, as DNA: TGTGCCAGCAGCTCCGGGTCCGCGGGCTTCGGGGTCCCTGGGGAAGATACGCAGTATTTT. It encodes CASSSGSAGFGVPGEDTQYF. Drawing the rest from reference TRBV5-5 and TRBJ2-3, the complete variable domain is DAGVTQSPTHLIKTRGQQVTLRCSPISGHKSVSWYQQVLGQGPQFIFQYYEKEERGRGNFPDRFSARQFPNYSSELNVNALLLGDSALYLCASSSGSAGFGVPGEDTQYFGPGTRLTVL.

The rearrangement joins TRBV15 to TRBJ1-2; 10 bases map to TRBD1. Per the germline V gene, CDR1 is LNHNV and CDR2 is YYDKDF (reference sequence). The CDR3 totals 14 residues. Germline trimming cut 3 bases from V and 6 bases from J; bases unmatched to any gene: 4. The CDR3 coding sequence is TGTGCCACCAGCAGGGACAGGGGGGTGGATGGCTACACCTTC. This sequence encodes CATSRDRGVDGYTF.

The CDR3 region has the DNA TGCAGTGCTAGAGGGGCAGGGGGATTTACTGAAGCTTTCTTT. It translates to CSARGAGGFTEAFF. The chain carries TRBV20-1 and TRBJ1-1, with 7 bases matching TRBD1. J was trimmed by 5 bases and V by 1 base; bases with no gene match: 7. This CDR3 has 14 amino acids. CDR1 is DFQATT, CDR2 SNEGSKA, per germline (reference sequence).

The chain is built from TRBV5-6 and TRBJ1-1; D not certain. Trimming took off 5 bases at V and 1 base at J, with 9 bases between the two ends. The V gene's germline CDR1 is SGHDT and CDR2 YYEEEE. This CDR3 is 13 amino acids long. The DNA of the CDR3 is TGTGCCAGCAGGGAGGTTTCGAACACTGAAGCTTTCTTT. This codes for CASREVSNTEAFF.

J is TRBJ1-6 and V is TRBV5-6, with D maybe TRBD1 (6 bases). This CDR3 is 17 amino acids long. Germline values: CDR1 SGHDT, CDR2 YYEEEE. Trimming removed 3 bases from V and 6 bases from J, with 19 bases in between. The CDR3 nucleotides read TGTGCCAGCAGCTCCTCGGGGGGCTCTAGGGGTAATTCACCCCTCCACTTT. This gives the protein CASSSSGGSRGNSPLHF. The full variable domain, in which reference TRBV5-6 and TRBJ1-6 provide the parts outside the CDR3, is DAGVTQSPTHLIKTRGQQVTLRCSPKSGHDTVSWYQQALGQGPQFIFQYYEEEERQRGNFPDRFSGHQFPNYSSELNVNALLLGDSALYLCASSSSGGSRGNSPLHFGNGTRLTVT.

This chain connects TRBV13 to TRBJ2-3, with D unresolved. The CDR3 consists of 13 residues. Trimming took 5 bases from V and 0 from J, leaving 6 bases between them. Germline CDR1 reads PRHDT; CDR2 reads FYEKMQ (reference sequence). The CDR3 region has the DNA TGTGCCAGCAGCATCCCTAGCACAGATACGCAGTATTTT. Translation gives CASSIPSTDTQYF. The full variable domain, rest sourced from reference TRBV13 and TRBJ2-3, is AAGVIQSPRHLIKEKRETATLKCYPIPRHDTVYWYQQGPGQDPQFLISFYEKMQSDKGSIPDRFSAQQFSDYHSELNMSSLELGDSALYFCASSIPSTDTQYFGPGTRLTVL.

The CDR3: CASSRIRGELFF. The CDR3 coding sequence is TGTGCCAGCAGCCGAATCCGGGGGGAGCTGTTTTTT. The gene calls are TRBV9 and TRBJ2-2; D gene uncertain. With 4 bases removed from V and 8 bases from J, the gap between germline ends came to 9 bases. Germline CDR1 and CDR2: SGDLS and YYNGEE. CDR3 length equals 12 residues.

The chain employs TRBV7-9 and TRBJ2-5; D is unclear. Germline V gives CDR1 SEHNR, CDR2 FQNEAQ (reference sequence). The CDR3 is 14 amino acids. Deletions cut 7 bases from V and 5 bases from J, with 17 bases between. CDR3 sequence (DNA): TGTGCCAGCAACCCGAGTGGGATGAGCGAGACCCAGTACTTC. Its translation: CASNPSGMSETQYF. Full variable domain (outside the CDR3, taken from reference TRBV7-9 and TRBJ2-5): DTGVSQNPRHKITKRGQNVTFRCDPISEHNRLYWYRQTLGQGPEFLTYFQNEAQLEKSRLLSDRFSAERPKGSFSTLEIQRTEQGDSAMYLCASNPSGMSETQYFGPGTRLLVL.

The chain links TRBV7-9 to TRBJ2-3; 7 bases map to TRBD1. There are 12 residues in the CDR3. Germline V gives CDR1 SEHNR, CDR2 FQNEAQ (reference sequence). J gave up 13 bases and V 6 bases, and 10 bases lay outside the gene matches. CDR3 loop: CASRYLTGREYF. CDR3 DNA: TGTGCCAGCAGGTACCTGACAGGGAGAGAGTATTTT.

The chain recombines TRBV29-1 with TRBJ2-7, with 8 bases identical to TRBD1. This CDR3 contains 15 residues. Germline-derived CDR1 and CDR2 are SQVTM and ANQGSEA. V shed 5 bases and J 6 bases; nucleotides not matched to a gene: 15. The CDR3: CSVLKNGNTGGEQYF. The CDR3 coding sequence is TGCAGCGTTCTCAAGAATGGGAATACAGGGGGCGAGCAGTACTTC.

The rearrangement uses TRBV29-1 and TRBJ1-3; D uncertain. The CDR3 has 13 residues. The germline gives CDR1 SQVTM, CDR2 ANQGSEA. V lost 5 bases to trimming and J lost 2 bases, with 10 bases between them. The CDR3 is CSVFPTTGNTIYF. The CDR3 DNA sequence: TGCAGCGTTTTTCCTACCACTGGAAACACCATATATTTT.

V is TRBV3-1 and J is TRBJ2-5; a weak D match, TRBD2 (6 bases). This CDR3 has 16 amino acids. CDR1 and CDR2 from the germline V gene are LGHDT and YNNKEL (reference sequence). Trimming removed 2 bases at V and 1 base at J, with 14 bases between. CDR3 DNA: TGTGCCAGCAGCCAATGGAGGGGTAGAGTCCAAGAGACCCAGTACTTC. This sequence encodes CASSQWRGRVQETQYF.

The V gene is TRBV2, the J gene TRBJ2-5; D gene ambiguous. Per germline, CDR1 SNHLY and CDR2 FYNNEI. Trimming left V 8 bases short and J 6 bases short, with 10 bases between. The CDR3 extends over 11 amino acids. CDR3 in amino acids: CASCLRQTQYF. The CDR3 DNA reads as TGTGCCAGCTGTCTGCGGCAGACCCAGTACTTC.

The gene calls are TRBV12-3 or TRBV12-4 and TRBJ2-7; 11 nucleotides match TRBD1. The CDR3 contains 14 residues. V was clipped by 5 bases and J by 7 bases; unmatched bases: 7. The CDR3 spells CASSTGQGAREQYF. Written as DNA, the CDR3 is TGTGCCAGCAGTACCGGACAGGGGGCGAGGGAGCAGTACTTC.

The chain uses TRBV6-5 and TRBJ1-2; D is unclear. Per germline, CDR1 MNHEY and CDR2 SVGAGI. V was trimmed by 0 bases and J by 4 bases, leaving 9 bases between them. This CDR3 is 14 amino acids long. CDR3 DNA sequence: TGTGCCAGCAGTTACTCGAGGAATTCCTATGGCTACACCTTC. This sequence encodes CASSYSRNSYGYTF.

The rearrangement joins TRBV2 to TRBJ1-4, with TRBD1 matching over 8 bases. The V gene's germline CDR1 is SNHLY and CDR2 FYNNEI. Losses at the gene ends were 3 bases for V and 8 bases for J; bases not matched to a gene: 2. This CDR3 is 13 amino acids long. CDR3 DNA: TGTGCCAGCAGTGAGACAGGGGACGAAAAACTGTTTTTT. It yields the protein CASSETGDEKLFF.

The rearrangement joins TRBV20-1 to TRBJ1-6, with TRBD1 matching over 7 bases. V was pared by 2 bases and J by 4 bases, with 5 bases of the junction left unmatched. Germline lookup yields CDR1 DFQATT and CDR2 SNEGSKA (reference sequence). The CDR3 contains 15 residues. CDR3 region: CSARTGQRYNSPLHF. The CDR3 DNA reads as TGCAGTGCTAGAACGGGACAGAGGTATAATTCACCCCTCCACTTT.

This chain links TRBV27 with TRBJ1-6; D is unresolved. CDR3 size: 13 residues. Trimming removed 4 bases from V and 4 bases from J, with 5 bases in between. CDR1 MNHEY and CDR2 SMNVEV come from the germline V gene (reference sequence). The CDR3 reads CASSYQYNSPLHF. The CDR3 DNA sequence: TGTGCCAGCAGTTACCAGTATAATTCACCCCTCCACTTT.

V gene TRBV23-1 combines with J gene TRBJ1-5, with D hard to call. TRBV23-1 is an ORF, and what it does is uncertain. Between the trimmed V and J ends, which lost 8 bases and 4 bases, there was a span of 12 bases. This CDR3 comprises 13 residues. CDR3 coding DNA: TGCGCCAGCCCTGGAGGGATTAATCAGCCCCAGCATTTT. The encoded protein is CASPGGINQPQHF.

This chain links TRBV6-2 or TRBV6-3 with TRBJ1-1; unclear D gene. Germline CDR1 MNHEY, CDR2 SVGEGT. The length of the CDR3 is 13 residues. V was pared by 5 bases and J by 10 bases, with 17 bases between. In DNA, the CDR3 is TGTGCCAGCAGTATGGCGGACCCACTCGGAGCTTTCTTT. Residues: CASSMADPLGAFF.

This chain connects TRBV14 to TRBJ2-7; possible D gene TRBD1, 6 bases. V was trimmed by 2 bases and J by 3 bases, leaving 11 bases between them. Germline-derived CDR1 and CDR2 are SGHDN and FVKESK. The CDR3 is 14 residues long. Written as DNA, the CDR3 is TGTGCCAGCAGCCAACCAGGGGCGCGCTACGAGCAGTACTTC. Encoded protein: CASSQPGARYEQYF.

A few counts support this clonotype. V usage is TRBV19 and J usage is TRBJ2-4; D ambiguous. This CDR3 comprises 14 residues. V was cut by 4 bases and J by 0 bases, with 7 bases left in between. Germline assignment: CDR1 LNHDA and CDR2 SQIVND (reference sequence). DNA of the CDR3: TGTGCCAGTAGTAGGGAATTAGCCAAAAACATTCAGTACTTC. Protein product: CASSRELAKNIQYF.

V usage is TRBV2 and J usage is TRBJ1-1; a weak D match, TRBD1 (6 bases). The CDR3 totals 13 residues. Germline CDR1 and CDR2: SNHLY and FYNNEI. The V and J ends lost 2 bases and 7 bases respectively, with 11 bases between them. CDR3 region: CASSEHRTVEAFF. CDR3 coding DNA: TGTGCCAGCAGTGAACACCGGACAGTTGAAGCTTTCTTT.

The chain recombines TRBV10-3 with TRBJ2-5, with D tentatively TRBD2 (5 bases). V was shortened by 2 bases and J by 5 bases, with 9 bases between the two germline ends. The V gene's germline CDR1 is ENHRY and CDR2 SYGVKD. The CDR3 has 13 amino acids. The CDR3 DNA sequence: TGTGCCATCAGTGAGAGTCTAGCCGAGACCCAGTACTTC. Amino acids: CAISESLAETQYF.